The 28 T cell receptor beta chains listed next were all sequenced from one sample in a study of response to subunit inactivated influenza vaccine. TCRdb itself ran the RT-PCR reads through MiXCR, one entry per CDR3 protein. This table has about 520,000 distinct CDR3 sequences, 11% appearing once. Sample: PBMCs from blood, taken roughly 45 days after vaccination. These receptors came from a man in his fifties or sixties who received an inactivated influenza vaccine.

To note about this clonotype: Germline and junction disagree at one end, which may indicate a read error. This chain uses TRBV6-5 with TRBJ2-1; no definite D call. Looked up from germline, CDR1 is MNHEY and CDR2 is SVGAGI. The CDR3 runs 10 residues. Here the CDR3 reads CASSYARRLF. The CDR3 DNA reads TGTGCCAGCAGCTACGCCAGGCGACTCTTC.

This clonotype was picked up many times. V is TRBV12-3 or TRBV12-4 and J is TRBJ2-1; D is perhaps TRBD2 (6 bases). CDR3 length equals 14 residues. Trimming took 8 bases from V and 8 from J, leaving 19 bases between them. CDR3 coding DNA: TGTGCCAGCCGGTCTGCCGGGGGTTACTATGAGCAGTTCTTC. It encodes CASRSAGGYYEQFF.

This clonotype occurred many times. This sequence joins TRBV9 and TRBJ2-3, with 9 bases aligning to TRBD1. V lost 3 bases, J lost 2 bases, and 7 bases stayed unmatched. The germline V gene encodes CDR1 SGDLS and CDR2 YYNGEE. The CDR3 spans 16 residues. CDR3 bases: TGTGCCAGCAGCGAAAGGACAGGGGCGAACACAGATACGCAGTATTTT. Translated, it gives CASSERTGANTDTQYF. The whole variable domain, remainder taken from reference TRBV9 and TRBJ2-3, is DSGVTQTPKHLITATGQRVTLRCSPRSGDLSVYWYQQSLDQGLQFLIQYYNGEERAKGNILERFSAQQFPDLHSELNLSSLELGDSALYFCASSERTGANTDTQYFGPGTRLTVL.

This clonotype was picked up many times. The chain is built from TRBV20-1 and TRBJ1-2, with unresolved D. V lost 2 bases to trimming and J lost 2 bases, with 12 bases between them. The germline gives CDR1 DFQATT, CDR2 SNEGSKA (reference sequence). The CDR3 has 14 residues. CDR3: CSARQARRNYGYTF. The CDR3 DNA sequence: TGCAGTGCTAGACAAGCTAGGAGAAACTATGGCTACACCTTC.

This clonotype was counted only a few times. This chain joins TRBV7-7 and TRBJ2-3; D call uncertain. The CDR3 totals 14 residues. Germline V gene sequence: CDR1 SSHAT, CDR2 FNYEAQ (reference sequence). CDR3 DNA: TGTGCTAGCTCCCTGACGCCTGCCACAGATACGCAGTATTTT. Translation: CASSLTPATDTQYF.

This clonotype was seen a few times. The chain employs TRBV7-2 and TRBJ2-3; 11 positions match TRBD2. The germline V gene has CDR1 SGHTA and CDR2 FQGNSA. The CDR3 extends over 16 amino acids. J was trimmed by 1 base and V by 5 bases; bases with no gene match: 5. The CDR3 sequence: CASSIGLAGRTDTQYF. The CDR3 DNA sequence: TGTGCCAGCAGCATAGGACTAGCGGGCCGCACAGATACGCAGTATTTT.

The chain couples TRBV12-3 or TRBV12-4 to TRBJ1-1; no firm D call. V was trimmed by 7 bases and J by 5 bases, leaving 11 bases between them. This CDR3 region has 12 residues. The CDR3 region has the DNA TGTGCCAGCACCATGGCGGGGACTGAAGCTTTCTTT. Its protein product is CASTMAGTEAFF.

The CDR3 here is CASSLERVPGGTDTQYF. CDR3 in DNA: TGTGCCAGCAGCTTAGAGAGGGTCCCCGGAGGGACAGATACGCAGTATTTT. The chain recombines TRBV7-8 with TRBJ2-3, with D perhaps matching TRBD2 (6 bases). This CDR3 region has 17 residues. V dropped 1 base and J dropped 3 bases, with 17 bases sitting between them. The germline V gene encodes CDR1 SGHVS and CDR2 FQNEAQ.

V gene TRBV5-1 combines with J gene TRBJ2-1; D perhaps matches TRBD1 (9 bases). This CDR3 has 17 residues. CDR1 and CDR2 (germline): SGHRS, YFSETQ. Trimming took off 3 bases at V and 5 bases at J, with 21 bases between the two ends. The CDR3 spells CASSYGGAGTGHNEQFF. In nucleotides, the CDR3 is TGCGCCAGCAGCTACGGGGGGGCCGGGACAGGGCACAATGAGCAGTTCTTC.

This clonotype was recorded many times. The J gene is TRBJ2-2, the V gene TRBV29-1; 7 positions match TRBD1. CDR1 is SQVTM and CDR2 is ANQGSEA in the germline V gene. V shed 4 bases, J shed 6 bases, and the junction held 5 bases outside the gene matches. The CDR3 spans 13 residues. CDR3 nucleotide sequence: TGCAGCGTTGGCGGCCAGGGGGCCGGGGAGCTGTTTTTT. Its translation: CSVGGQGAGELFF.

This clonotype was picked up many times. V gene TRBV20-1 combines with J gene TRBJ1-3; TRBD1 agrees at 8 bases. The V segment lost 6 bases and the J segment 4 bases; nucleotides outside the gene matches: 5. Germline lookup yields CDR1 DFQATT and CDR2 SNEGSKA (reference sequence). The CDR3 extends over 13 amino acids. This CDR3 is CSAADRVGNTIYF. CDR3 in DNA: TGCAGTGCCGCGGACAGGGTCGGAAACACCATATATTTT.

This clonotype was counted ten times or more. V usage is TRBV12-3 or TRBV12-4 and J usage is TRBJ2-7; 8 nucleotides line up with TRBD2. The V gene end was trimmed by 4 bases and the J gene end by 0 bases; junction bases not matched to a gene: 5. This CDR3 is 15 amino acids long. The CDR3 DNA follows: TGTGCCAGCAGTTATTTAGCGGGGAGCTCCTACGAGCAGTACTTC. Its translation is CASSYLAGSSYEQYF.

This clonotype was counted many times. V gene TRBV4-3 combines with J gene TRBJ2-1, with D maybe TRBD1 (6 bases). V shed 0 bases and J shed 0 bases, with 18 bases lying between them. This CDR3 is 19 amino acids long. Looked up from germline, CDR1 is LGHNA and CDR2 is YSLEER. CDR3 sequence reads: CASSQDGWTARFSYNEQFF. As DNA, the CDR3 is TGCGCCAGCAGCCAAGATGGTTGGACAGCCCGATTCTCCTACAATGAGCAGTTCTTC.

A few counts support this clonotype. V gene TRBV28 combines with J gene TRBJ1-2, with D perhaps TRBD1 (5 bases). With 6 bases removed from V and 8 bases from J, the gap between germline ends came to 19 bases. Germline V CDR1 and CDR2: MDHEN, SYDVKM. The CDR3 extends over 14 amino acids. CDR3 coding DNA: TGTGCCAGCAGCCCTTACGGCTCCCAGGGCGGCTACACCTTC. Translating gives CASSPYGSQGGYTF.

This clonotype was detected ten times or more. The rearrangement links TRBV29-1 to TRBJ2-3; the D gene is possibly TRBD2 (5 bases). The length of the CDR3 is 13 residues. The V gene's germline CDR1 is SQVTM and CDR2 ANQGSEA. Trimming pared 5 bases from V and 3 bases from J, leaving 12 bases between. CDR3 sequence: CSVRGGHTDTQYF. CDR3 coding DNA: TGCAGCGTTCGCGGAGGCCATACAGATACGCAGTATTTT.

This clonotype was recorded a few times. This chain uses TRBV7-2 with TRBJ2-1, with 12 bases fitting TRBD2. The CDR3 is made up of 16 amino acids. The V gene end was trimmed by 4 bases and the J gene end by 4 bases; junction bases not matched to a gene: 5. Germline CDR1 is SGHTA and CDR2 is FQGNSA. This chain's CDR3 is CASSWRTSGKYNEQFF. CDR3 DNA sequence: TGTGCCAGCAGCTGGCGGACTAGCGGGAAATACAATGAGCAGTTCTTC.

J is TRBJ2-7 and V is TRBV12-3 or TRBV12-4; 8 nucleotides line up with TRBD1. Trimming cost V 6 bases and J 3 bases; bases outside gene matches: 4. The CDR3 length is 13 residues. CDR3 protein: CASRTGQGYEQYF. The CDR3 region has the DNA TGTGCCAGCAGGACCGGACAGGGCTACGAGCAGTACTTC.

A few counts support this clonotype. The CDR3 DNA follows: TGTGCCAGCGAACTAGCGGCCCTAGAGACCCAGTACTTC. Amino acids: CASELAALETQYF. V gene TRBV7-9 combines with J gene TRBJ2-5, with TRBD2 matching 8 bases. The ends lost 8 bases at V and 4 bases at J; junction bases unmatched: 6. The CDR3 spans 13 residues. Germline V gene sequence: CDR1 SEHNR, CDR2 FQNEAQ (reference sequence).

The J gene is TRBJ2-2, the V gene TRBV27, with a tentative D call TRBD2 (5 bases). This CDR3 comprises 14 residues. The germline V gene has CDR1 MNHEY and CDR2 SMNVEV (reference sequence). Trimming stripped 7 bases from V and 2 bases from J, with 11 bases between. The CDR3 nucleotides read TGTGCCAGCAAAGCCGCGGGCAACACCGGGGAGCTGTTTTTT. It codes for CASKAAGNTGELFF.

This clonotype was seen only a few times. The chain joins TRBV4-3 to TRBJ2-7; D is unresolved. V gave up 2 bases and J gave up 2 bases, with 16 bases separating them. The CDR3 runs 16 residues. The germline CDR1 and CDR2 sequences are LGHNA and YSLEER. The CDR3, as DNA: TGCGCCAGCAGCCAACAGATACCGGCCTCACCCTACGAGCAGTACTTC. It yields the protein CASSQQIPASPYEQYF.

This clonotype was observed at least ten times. CDR3 sequence reads: CASSLGGTEQFF. The CDR3 region has the DNA TGTGCCAGCAGTTTAGGGGGAACTGAGCAGTTCTTC. The V and J genes are TRBV12-3 or TRBV12-4 and TRBJ2-1, with no clear D. Deletions cut 1 base from V and 9 bases from J, with 7 bases between. The CDR3 length is 12 residues.

This clonotype was counted at least ten times. The rearrangement links TRBV20-1 to TRBJ2-7; D is perhaps TRBD1 (6 bases). Trimming removed 1 base at V and 2 bases at J, with 15 bases between. The CDR3 totals 15 residues. Germline CDR1 is DFQATT and CDR2 is SNEGSKA (reference sequence). The CDR3, as DNA: TGCAGTGCTAGAGCCCCGGGACAAAAGACCTACGAGCAGTACTTC. It is translated as CSARAPGQKTYEQYF.

This sequence joins TRBV5-1 and TRBJ1-1; D may be TRBD1 (5 bases). V was pared by 0 bases and J by 7 bases, with 10 bases between. Germline V gene data show CDR1 as SGHRS and CDR2 as YFSETQ. The CDR3 totals 13 residues. CDR3 amino acids: CASSLVRTHEAFF. CDR3 in DNA: TGCGCCAGCAGCTTGGTTAGGACACATGAAGCTTTCTTT.

The rearrangement joins TRBV12-3 or TRBV12-4 to TRBJ2-7; D is ambiguous. The CDR3 loop spans 15 amino acids. Trimming pared 2 bases from V and 0 bases from J, leaving 11 bases between. CDR3 DNA sequence: TGTGCCAGCAGTTTAAGGCAGTCTTTCTCCTACGAGCAGTACTTC. It encodes CASSLRQSFSYEQYF.

In this sample, this clonotype turned up a few times. The chain employs TRBV10-2 and TRBJ1-1; D call uncertain. Trimming left V 7 bases short and J 7 bases short, with 13 bases between. CDR3 size: 12 residues. Looked up from germline, CDR1 is WSHSY and CDR2 is SAAADI. The DNA of the CDR3 is TGCGCCAGCATTTGGGCGGTCGGTGAAGCTTTCTTT. It specifies CASIWAVGEAFF.

Many counts were recorded for this clonotype. The genes are TRBV18 and TRBJ2-7, with 8 bases identical to TRBD1. The germline CDR1 and CDR2 sequences are KGHSH and LQKENI. The CDR3 sequence is 14 residues long. Trimming at V came to 3 bases and at J to 5 bases, leaving 6 bases not matched to a gene. This CDR3 is CASSPRQGSNEQYF. DNA for the CDR3: TGTGCCAGCTCACCCCGACAGGGGTCGAACGAGCAGTACTTC.

J is TRBJ2-2 and V is TRBV20-1, with TRBD1 as a possible D gene (6 bases). Looked up from germline, CDR1 is DFQATT and CDR2 is SNEGSKA (reference sequence). The CDR3 sequence is 14 residues long. V was clipped by 3 bases and J by 1 base, with 9 bases between them. The DNA of the CDR3 is TGCAGTGCTAGGAACAGGGAGAACACCGGGGAGCTGTTTTTT. Its translation is CSARNRENTGELFF.

This clonotype was picked up a small number of times. This chain joins TRBV3-1 and TRBJ1-4; unclear D gene. Trimming left V 1 base short and J 8 bases short, with 11 bases between. CDR3 length: 14 residues. Germline CDR1 LGHDT, CDR2 YNNKEL (reference sequence). As DNA, the CDR3 is TGTGCCAGCAGCCAAGGCGAGGGAGGGGAAAAACTGTTTTTT. It yields the protein CASSQGEGGEKLFF. Full variable domain (missing parts from reference TRBV3-1 and TRBJ1-4): DTAVSQTPKYLVTQMGNDKSIKCEQNLGHDTMYWYKQDSKKFLKIMFSYNNKELIINETVPNRFSPKSPDKAHLNLHINSLELGDSAVYFCASSQGEGGEKLFFGSGTQLSVL.